The sequence of this T cell receptor (beta chain) was determined in a study of shared clonotypes between healthy human individuals. Study-wide context: Plates per donor: three CD4 naive, three CD4 memory, two CD8 naive, one CD8 memory.

Positively selected for CCR7, the CD45RO-negative cells used as naive CD8 cells excluded terminally differentiated effector memory CD45RA+ cells. This clone has only one observation. No antigen is known for it. The data were produced by immunoSEQ multiplex PCR, yet TCRdb's version contains in-frame clones alone and is incomplete. The sample shows fewer than 1 million clones, roughly 96% of them seen only once. The study, taken as a whole, reports: Few donors restricted represented genetic and exposure-history diversity. Approximately 5% was the fraction of naive CD4 clonotypes found shared across a few donors. Sequencing depth was a factor that was expected to affect clonotype sharing among donors.

The CDR3 loop spans 15 amino acids. Per germline, CDR1 MNHNS and CDR2 SASEGT. The germline V and J ends were trimmed by 5 bases and 5 bases, with 15 bases remaining between them. Material for sequencing was naive CD8+ T cells sorted from blood. The chain joins TRBV6-1 to TRBJ2-2; D is unresolved. This receptor was obtained from a man aged 25-45 years in good health. The CDR3 sequence: CASSTGSPSTGELFF. CDR3 in DNA: TGTGCCAGCAGTACCGGGTCCCCCTCGACCGGGGAGCTGTTTTTT.